This TCR beta chain was found in a study of blood T cell repertoires in COVID-19. Produced via immunoSEQ multiplex PCR; TCRdb's table is partial and in-frame only. Of about 190,000 clones in the sample, roughly 82% were seen once. The CDR3 length is 15 residues. Germline lookup yields CDR1 SEHNR and CDR2 FQNEAQ (reference sequence). Trimming took off 1 base at V and 5 bases at J, with 12 bases between the two ends. The chain joins TRBV7-9 to TRBJ2-1; TRBD2 might be the D (6 bases). The TCR comes from a woman in her sixties or seventies with acute COVID-19. The sample was PBMCs or T cells enriched from blood (not recorded which). The CDR3 region is CASSLEAGRNNEQFF. The CDR3 nucleotides read TGTGCCAGCAGCTTAGAGGCGGGGAGGAACAATGAGCAGTTCTTC.